The 12 T cell receptor beta chains given below trace back to one sample, sequenced in a study of blood T cell repertoires in COVID-19. Clones were sequenced by immunoSEQ multiplex PCR, and TCRdb holds only the in-frame ones, with some missing. The sample has 150,000 or so clones, 75% to 85% seen once; the top ten hold about 0.5%. The sequencing input was peripheral blood. These receptors all stem from a man in his 60s with acute or convalescent COVID-19.

This chain links TRBV27 with TRBJ1-2, with 7 bases fitting TRBD1. After removal of 5 bases from V and 0 bases from J, the junction contained 18 bases not matched to a gene. Germline V gene data show CDR1 as MNHEY and CDR2 as SMNVEV (reference sequence). This CDR3 has 19 amino acids. The CDR3 loop reads CASSPSPHLRGRTNYGYTF. CDR3 in DNA: TGTGCCAGCAGTCCCTCTCCTCACCTCAGGGGGAGAACTAACTATGGCTACACCTTC.

The rearrangement uses TRBV24-1 and TRBJ2-3, with D tentatively TRBD1 (6 bases). V was clipped by 3 bases and J by 2 bases, with 14 bases between them. This CDR3 spans 16 amino acids. The germline gives CDR1 KGHDR, CDR2 SFDVKD. The CDR3 coding sequence is TGTGCCACCAGTGATCCAAGTAGGGGGATCACAGATACGCAGTATTTT. It encodes CATSDPSRGITDTQYF.

This sequence joins TRBV7-3 and TRBJ2-5; D perhaps matches TRBD2 (6 bases). V was pared by 5 bases and J by 5 bases, with 18 bases between. This CDR3 spans 15 amino acids. CDR1 and CDR2 from the germline V gene are SGHTA and FQGTGA. This CDR3 is CASSPGGVAAETQYF. The CDR3 DNA is TGTGCCAGCAGCCCAGGTGGGGTAGCGGCTGAGACCCAGTACTTC.

V and J are TRBV7-7 and TRBJ2-1; tentative D call: TRBD1 (6 bases). This CDR3 is built from 11 residues. V shed 5 bases and J shed 9 bases, with 8 bases lying between them. The germline V gene has CDR1 SSHAT and CDR2 FNYEAQ (reference sequence). The CDR3 DNA reads TGTGCCAGCAGCCAAGGGGGTGAGCAGTTCTTC. The encoded protein is CASSQGGEQFF.

The chain carries TRBV7-3 and TRBJ2-5, with a tentative D call TRBD2 (6 bases). Trimming took off 1 base at V and 4 bases at J, with 16 bases between the two ends. CDR3 length equals 16 residues. Germline V gives CDR1 SGHTA, CDR2 FQGTGA. The CDR3 is CASSLIGGLSGETQYF. CDR3 bases: TGTGCCAGCAGCTTAATTGGGGGACTCTCGGGAGAGACCCAGTACTTC.

The chain uses TRBV10-3 and TRBJ2-7; possible D gene TRBD1, 6 bases. Per the germline V gene, CDR1 is ENHRY and CDR2 is SYGVKD. V gave up 2 bases and J gave up 3 bases, with 20 bases separating them. This CDR3 comprises 17 residues. The CDR3 loop is CAISEMTLQGPSYEQYF. DNA of the CDR3: TGTGCCATCAGTGAGATGACCCTCCAGGGGCCAAGCTACGAGCAGTACTTC.

This clone showed up just once. The rearrangement joins TRBV27 to TRBJ2-3; 8 bases line up with TRBD1. In germline, CDR1 is MNHEY, CDR2 SMNVEV (reference sequence). The length of the CDR3 is 15 residues. V lost 7 bases and J lost 2; bases outside the gene matches: 8. CDR3 sequence: CASTRDRYNTDTQYF. The CDR3 bases are TGTGCCAGCACCAGGGACAGGTATAACACAGATACGCAGTATTTT.

The rearrangement uses TRBV2 and TRBJ2-5, with TRBD1 matching 8 bases. Germline loops: CDR1 SNHLY, CDR2 FYNNEI. V lost 7 bases to trimming and J lost 4 bases; unmatched junction nucleotides: 5. The CDR3 is 13 residues long. The CDR3 sequence: CASTRTGRETQYF. The DNA for the CDR3 is TGTGCCAGCACCAGGACAGGGCGAGAGACCCAGTACTTC.

This chain connects TRBV28 to TRBJ1-2; D perhaps matches TRBD1 (5 bases). V shed 0 bases and J shed 6 bases, with 8 bases lying between them. This CDR3 contains 13 residues. Germline V gene sequence: CDR1 MDHEN, CDR2 SYDVKM. The CDR3 loop reads CASSLWGRDGYTF. CDR3 DNA: TGTGCCAGCAGTTTATGGGGGCGCGATGGCTACACCTTC.

The chain uses TRBV9 and TRBJ1-1; a possible D gene is TRBD1 (5 bases). Germline CDR1 SGDLS, CDR2 YYNGEE. V lost 0 bases and J lost 0, with 9 bases in between. This CDR3 has 15 amino acids. The DNA of the CDR3 is TGTGCCAGCAGCGTAGAAGGACACCTGAACACTGAAGCTTTCTTT. The encoded protein is CASSVEGHLNTEAFF.

The chain employs TRBV5-6 and TRBJ2-7; tentatively, D is TRBD2 (6 bases). CDR1 and CDR2 (germline): SGHDT, YYEEEE. CDR3 size: 14 residues. The germline V and J ends were trimmed by 5 bases and 6 bases, with 18 bases remaining between them. The CDR3 reads CASSAGPLGFEQYF. The CDR3 DNA reads as TGTGCCAGCAGTGCGGGACCCTTGGGCTTCGAGCAGTACTTC.

The V gene is TRBV18, the J gene TRBJ2-1; D might be TRBD1 (6 bases). Germline loops: CDR1 KGHSH, CDR2 LQKENI. Deletions cut 0 bases from V and 5 bases from J, with 11 bases between. The CDR3 has 15 amino acids. In DNA form, the CDR3 reads TGTGCCAGCTCACCACCTCAGGGGAGACACAATGAGCAGTTCTTC. Its translation is CASSPPQGRHNEQFF. Supplemented by reference TRBV18 and TRBJ2-1, the full variable domain reads NAGVMQNPRHLVRRRGQEARLRCSPMKGHSHVYWYRQLPEEGLKFMVYLQKENIIDESGMPKERFSAEFPKEGPSILRIQQVVRGDSAAYFCASSPPQGRHNEQFFGPGTRLTVL.